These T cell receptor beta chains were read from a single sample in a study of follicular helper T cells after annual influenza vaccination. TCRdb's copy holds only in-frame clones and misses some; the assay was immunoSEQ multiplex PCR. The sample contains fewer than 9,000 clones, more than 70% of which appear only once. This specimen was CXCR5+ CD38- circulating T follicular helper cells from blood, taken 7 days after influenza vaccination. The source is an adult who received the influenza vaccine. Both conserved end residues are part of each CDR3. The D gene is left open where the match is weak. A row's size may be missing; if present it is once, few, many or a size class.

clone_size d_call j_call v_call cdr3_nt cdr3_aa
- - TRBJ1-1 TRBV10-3 TGTGCCATCAGGCCACTAGGCACCTCTGAAGCTTTCTTT CAIRPLGTSEAFF
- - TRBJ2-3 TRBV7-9 TGTGCCAGCAGCCCCCGGGGTGCCTCCACAGATACGCAGTATTTT CASSPRGASTDTQYF
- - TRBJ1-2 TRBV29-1 TGCAGCGTTGAAGGGGGGGCTGATGGCTACACCTTC CSVEGGADGYTF
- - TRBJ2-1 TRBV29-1 TGCAGCGTTGAGGCAGGGGTCCACAATGAGCAGTTCTTC CSVEAGVHNEQFF
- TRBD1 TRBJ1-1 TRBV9 TGTGCCAGCAGCGGGACAGGGGGGAACACTGAAGCTTTCTTT CASSGTGGNTEAFF
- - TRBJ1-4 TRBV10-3 TGTGCCATCAGCCCCGAGGGGGGCGCAGGTAGCATGCAAAAACTGTTTTTT CAISPEGGAGSMQKLFF
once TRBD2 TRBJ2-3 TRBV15 TGTGCCACCAGCAGAGATTTAGCGGGGGTAGATACGCAGTATTTT CATSRDLAGVDTQYF
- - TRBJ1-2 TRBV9 TGTGCCAGCTCGTCGGTAGACCAAGGAGGGACCTTC CASSSVDQGGTF
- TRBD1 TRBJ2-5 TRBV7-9 TGTGCCAGCAGCTGGGACAGGGGAAGTCAAGAGACCCAGTACTTC CASSWDRGSQETQYF
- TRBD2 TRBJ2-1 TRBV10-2 TGCGCCAGCAGTGATCTCTTTCGGGAGGGCTTTATTAAGCACAATGAGCAGTTCTTC CASSDLFREGFIKHNEQFF